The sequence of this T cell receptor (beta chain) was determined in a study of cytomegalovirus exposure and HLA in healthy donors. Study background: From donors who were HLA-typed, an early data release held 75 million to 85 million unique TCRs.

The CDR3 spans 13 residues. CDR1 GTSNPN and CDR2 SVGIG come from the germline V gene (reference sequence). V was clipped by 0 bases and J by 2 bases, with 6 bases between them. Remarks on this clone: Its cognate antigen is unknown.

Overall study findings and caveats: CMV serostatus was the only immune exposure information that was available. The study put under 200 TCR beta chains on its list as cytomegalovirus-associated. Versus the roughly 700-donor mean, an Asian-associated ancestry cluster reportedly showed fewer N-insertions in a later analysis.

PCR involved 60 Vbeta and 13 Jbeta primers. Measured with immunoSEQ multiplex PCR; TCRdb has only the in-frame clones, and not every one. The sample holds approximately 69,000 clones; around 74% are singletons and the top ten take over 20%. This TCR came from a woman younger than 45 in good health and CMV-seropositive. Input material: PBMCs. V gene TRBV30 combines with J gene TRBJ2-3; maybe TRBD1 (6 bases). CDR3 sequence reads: CAWSVGHTDTQYF. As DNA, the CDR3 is TGTGCCTGGAGTGTGGGACACACAGATACGCAGTATTTT. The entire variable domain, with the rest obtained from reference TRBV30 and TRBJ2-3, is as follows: SQTIHQWPATLVQPVGSPLSLECTVEGTSNPNLYWYRQAAGRGLQLLFYSVGIGQISSEVPQNLSASRPQDRQFILSSKKLLLSDSGFYLCAWSVGHTDTQYFGPGTRLTVL.